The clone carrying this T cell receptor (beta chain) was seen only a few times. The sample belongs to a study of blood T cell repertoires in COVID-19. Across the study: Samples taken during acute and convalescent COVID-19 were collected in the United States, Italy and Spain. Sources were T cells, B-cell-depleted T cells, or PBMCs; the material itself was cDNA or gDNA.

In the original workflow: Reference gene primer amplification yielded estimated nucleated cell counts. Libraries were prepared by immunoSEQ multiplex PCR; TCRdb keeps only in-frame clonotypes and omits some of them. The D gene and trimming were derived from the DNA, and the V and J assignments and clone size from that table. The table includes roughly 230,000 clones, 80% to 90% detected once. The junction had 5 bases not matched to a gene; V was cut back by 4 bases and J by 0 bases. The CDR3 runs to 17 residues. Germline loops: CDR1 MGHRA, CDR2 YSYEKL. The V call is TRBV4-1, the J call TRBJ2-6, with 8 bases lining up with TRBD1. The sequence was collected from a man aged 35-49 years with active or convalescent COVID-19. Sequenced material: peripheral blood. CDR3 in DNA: TGCGCCAGCAGCCCCTCGACAGGGGACTCTGGGGCCAACGTCCTGACTTTC. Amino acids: CASSPSTGDSGANVLTF.